This T cell receptor beta chain comes out of a study of T cells in Graves' hyperthyroidism and ophthalmopathy. Overall study results and limits: A model built on 13 V-J features separated ophthalmopathy from stable hyperthyroidism. The model's output predicted ophthalmopathy at a median of roughly 6 months prior to onset.

Amplification yielded TCR beta CDR3 regions, with RNA transcripts as the source. The TCR CDR3 first-round RT-PCR relied on the HTBI primer set. TCRdb itself ran the multiplex PCR reads through MiXCR, one entry per CDR3 protein. This table holds about 660,000 distinct CDR3 sequences, 45% found once. A word on this clonotype: Its target is not known. This sequence may be a read error, since a much larger clone differs from it by one base.

Uncontrolled infection, other autoimmune disease, pregnancy or lactation led to exclusion. The CDR3 is 13 amino acids. Trimming stripped 7 bases from V and 5 bases from J, with 13 bases between. Per germline, CDR1 KGHDR and CDR2 SFDVKD. The gene calls are TRBV24-1 and TRBJ1-1; maybe TRBD1 (5 bases). This TCR derives from an adult man with Graves' disease, either hyperthyroidism or ophthalmopathy (not recorded which). Sequencing was done on a sample of peripheral blood or thyroid tissue (not recorded which). The CDR3 region is CATSLGVLTEAFF. CDR3 sequence (DNA): TGTGCCACCAGCTTAGGGGTTTTGACTGAAGCTTTCTTT.